One and the same sample provided the 8 T cell receptor beta chains below, sequenced in a study of shared clonotypes between healthy human individuals. The table came from immunoSEQ multiplex PCR; TCRdb's copy has only in-frame clones and leaves some out. The table has more than 1 million clones, around 82% seen once; the top ten hold around 0.47%. Sequences were obtained from memory CD4+ T cells from PBMCs. Indicated subset: CD45RA-negative fraction. The receptors come from a man younger than 35 in good health. Some clones in this sample may be carry-over from other donors' samples.

The genes are TRBV2 and TRBJ2-5, with 9 nucleotides matching TRBD2. The CDR3 has 15 residues. V was pared by 4 bases and J by 2 bases, with 5 bases of the junction left unmatched. Germline loops: CDR1 SNHLY, CDR2 FYNNEI. Here the CDR3 DNA reads TGTGCCAGCAGTGGGGTAGCGGGGGTACAAGAGACCCAGTACTTC. Its translation: CASSGVAGVQETQYF.

The chain employs TRBV28 and TRBJ1-5; a weak D match, TRBD1 (5 bases). Germline values: CDR1 MDHEN, CDR2 SYDVKM. The CDR3 runs 17 residues. Trimming cost V 2 bases and J 1 base, with 15 bases left between them. This CDR3 is CASSLNRGPGSNQPQHF. The CDR3 DNA is TGTGCCAGCAGTTTAAACCGGGGACCGGGAAGCAATCAGCCCCAGCATTTT. The full variable domain, its missing parts supplied by reference TRBV28 and TRBJ1-5, is DVKVTQSSRYLVKRTGEKVFLECVQDMDHENMFWYRQDPGLGLRLIYFSYDVKMKEKGDIPEGYSVSREKKERFSLILESASTNQTSMYLCASSLNRGPGSNQPQHFGDGTRLSIL.

The CDR3 spells CASSREELYTQYF. CDR3 nucleotides: TGTGCCAGCAGTCGTGAGGAACTCTATACGCAGTATTTT. This chain connects TRBV2 to TRBJ2-3, with D uncertain. The CDR3 has 13 residues. From germline, CDR1 is SNHLY and CDR2 FYNNEI. V was clipped by 5 bases and J by 7 bases, with 13 bases between them. Full variable domain (remainder filled in from reference TRBV2 and TRBJ2-3): EPEVTQTPSHQVTQMGQEVILRCVPISNHLYFYWYRQILGQKVEFLVSFYNNEISEKSEIFDDQFSVERPDGSNFTLKIRSTKLEDSAMYFCASSREELYTQYFGPGTRLTVL.

The chain has TRBV28 and TRBJ1-1; tentative D call: TRBD1 (6 bases). CDR1 and CDR2 (germline): MDHEN, SYDVKM. Trimming pared 6 bases from V and 5 bases from J, leaving 16 bases between. The CDR3 runs 14 residues. This CDR3 reads CASRTSSGETEAFF. The CDR3 nucleotides read TGTGCCAGCAGGACCTCTTCAGGGGAGACTGAAGCTTTCTTT.

The chain joins TRBV28 to TRBJ1-5; perhaps TRBD1 as D (5 bases). This CDR3 spans 13 amino acids. V was cut by 2 bases and J by 7 bases, with 9 bases left in between. CDR1 is MDHEN, CDR2 SYDVKM, per germline. The CDR3 sequence: CASSLEGSQPQHF. For the CDR3, the DNA is TGTGCCAGCAGTTTAGAGGGGAGCCAGCCCCAGCATTTT.

The chain joins TRBV18 to TRBJ1-1; 7 nucleotides agree with TRBD1. The CDR3 is made up of 13 amino acids. Germline V gene lookup returns CDR1 KGHSH and CDR2 LQKENI. V was clipped by 3 bases and J by 11 bases; unmatched bases: 9. In DNA, the CDR3 is TGTGCCAGCTCACCGGAGGGCAGGGGGATGGCTTTCTTT. It translates to CASSPEGRGMAFF.

This rearrangement joins TRBV7-9 to TRBJ1-1, with D unclear. Germline CDR1 is SEHNR and CDR2 is FQNEAQ (reference sequence). This CDR3 comprises 13 residues. V lost 3 bases and J 4 bases, leaving 9 bases between the germline ends. The CDR3 protein is CASSFFAGTEAFF. The CDR3 nucleotides are TGTGCCAGCAGCTTCTTCGCTGGCACTGAAGCTTTCTTT. The full variable domain, completed using reference TRBV7-9 and TRBJ1-1, is DTGVSQNPRHKITKRGQNVTFRCDPISEHNRLYWYRQTLGQGPEFLTYFQNEAQLEKSRLLSDRFSAERPKGSFSTLEIQRTEQGDSAMYLCASSFFAGTEAFFGQGTRLTVV.

The chain couples TRBV6-6 to TRBJ2-5, with D unresolved. In germline, CDR1 is MNHNY, CDR2 SVGAGI (reference sequence). The V and J ends lost 0 bases and 5 bases respectively, with 7 bases between them. CDR3 length: 13 residues. CDR3 coding DNA: TGTGCCAGCAGTTACTCTCTTCGGGAGACCCAGTACTTC. This codes for CASSYSLRETQYF.